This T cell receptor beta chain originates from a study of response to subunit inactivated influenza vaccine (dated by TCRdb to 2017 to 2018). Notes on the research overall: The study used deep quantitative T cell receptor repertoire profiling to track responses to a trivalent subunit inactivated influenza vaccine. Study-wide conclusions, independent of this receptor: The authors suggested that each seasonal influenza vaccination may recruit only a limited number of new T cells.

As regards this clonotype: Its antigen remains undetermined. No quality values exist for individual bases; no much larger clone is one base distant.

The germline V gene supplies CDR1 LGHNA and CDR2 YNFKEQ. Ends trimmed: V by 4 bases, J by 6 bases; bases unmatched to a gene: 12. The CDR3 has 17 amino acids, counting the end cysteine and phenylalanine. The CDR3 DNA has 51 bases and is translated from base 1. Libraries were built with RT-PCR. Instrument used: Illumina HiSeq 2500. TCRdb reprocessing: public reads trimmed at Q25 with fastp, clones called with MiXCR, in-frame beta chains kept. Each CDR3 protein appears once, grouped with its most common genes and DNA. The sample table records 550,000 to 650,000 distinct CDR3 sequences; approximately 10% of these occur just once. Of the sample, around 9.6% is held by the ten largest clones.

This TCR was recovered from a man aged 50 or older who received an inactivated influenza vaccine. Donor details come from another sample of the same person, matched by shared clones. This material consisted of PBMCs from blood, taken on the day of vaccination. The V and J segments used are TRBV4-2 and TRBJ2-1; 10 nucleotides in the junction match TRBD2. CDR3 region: CASSPDYGQRGGNEQFF. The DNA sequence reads TGTGCCAGCAGCCCCGACTACGGCCAGCGGGGGGGCAATGAGCAGTTCTTC.